The rows below give T cell receptor beta chains drawn from one sample of a study of technical replicates of blood from several donors. Profiled with immunoSEQ multiplex PCR; TCRdb holds only in-frame clones, not every one. The repertoire holds about 70,000 clones, with 94% as singletons. The sample taken for sequencing was T cells isolated from PBMCs. These receptor sequences come from a human donor in good health. Each CDR3 is given with its conserved first and last residue. Each record gives: J gene, D gene, V gene, clone size, CDR3 protein, CDR3 DNA. A D gene is named only where the DNA matches it firmly. Clone size is shown for a subset of rows, as once, few, many or a class of expanded clone.

TRBJ1-1,.,TRBV7-9,.,CASSPHHTEAFF,TGTGCCAGCAGCCCCCATCACACTGAAGCTTTCTTT
TRBJ2-1,TRBD2,TRBV11-2,.,CASSAPSGSHEQFF,TGTGCCAGCAGCGCTCCCAGCGGGAGTCATGAGCAGTTCTTC
TRBJ2-7,TRBD1,TRBV6-6,.,CASSQGQGGREQYF,TGTGCCAGCAGCCAAGGACAGGGTGGGCGGGAGCAGTACTTC
TRBJ2-4,.,TRBV27,.,CASSPGGKNIQYF,TGTGCCAGCAGTCCAGGGGGGAAAAACATTCAGTACTTC
TRBJ2-1,TRBD2,TRBV5-8,.,CASSLGTSKGNEQFF,TGTGCCAGCAGCTTGGGGACTAGTAAGGGCAATGAGCAGTTCTTC
TRBJ2-1,.,TRBV6-6,.,CASSYSPGWREQFF,TGTGCCAGCAGTTACTCGCCAGGGTGGCGGGAGCAGTTCTTC
TRBJ2-2,TRBD1,TRBV10-3,.,CAISEFWDRALSTGELFF,TGTGCCATCAGTGAGTTTTGGGACAGGGCTTTAAGCACCGGGGAGCTGTTTTTT
TRBJ2-3,.,TRBV5-6,.,CASSDKAGTPTDTQYF,TGTGCCAGCAGCGATAAAGCGGGTACCCCCACAGATACGCAGTATTTT
TRBJ2-7,TRBD2,TRBV6-5,.,CASSLAGPYEQYF,TGTGCCAGCAGTCTAGCGGGCCCCTACGAGCAGTACTTC
TRBJ1-5,.,TRBV28,.,CASSSGHSNQPQHF,TGTGCCAGCAGTTCGGGACACAGCAATCAGCCCCAGCATTTT
TRBJ2-3,.,TRBV7-2,.,CASSLASADTQYF,TGTGCCAGCAGCTTAGCTAGCGCAGATACGCAGTATTTT
TRBJ2-5,TRBD2,TRBV6-1,.,CASREPGLGMETQYF,TGTGCCAGCAGAGAACCGGGACTAGGAATGGAGACCCAGTACTTC
TRBJ2-1,TRBD2,TRBV6-5,.,CASRGLAGNEQFF,TGTGCCAGCAGGGGACTAGCGGGTAATGAGCAGTTCTTC
TRBJ1-2,.,TRBV5-1,.,CASSLEKFTGSHGYTF,TGCGCCAGCAGCTTGGAGAAATTCACAGGGTCCCATGGCTACACCTTC
TRBJ1-4,.,TRBV5-6,.,CASSLSSGSVEKLFF,TGTGCCAGCAGCTTGAGTTCGGGATCCGTTGAAAAACTGTTTTTT
TRBJ2-2,.,TRBV5-1,.,CASSLESSRPRATGELFF,TGCGCCAGCAGCTTGGAGAGTAGTCGTCCCCGAGCGACCGGGGAGCTGTTTTTT
TRBJ1-1,.,TRBV28,.,CASSPSEGRAPFF,TGTGCCAGCAGTCCCAGTGAGGGCCGGGCACCTTTCTTT
TRBJ2-7,.,TRBV7-9,.,CASRPGAYYEQYF,TGTGCCAGCCGGCCAGGGGCCTATTACGAGCAGTACTTC
TRBJ2-7,.,TRBV6-1,.,CASSDRGSLGYEQYF,TGTGCCAGCAGTGATCGGGGGAGCCTTGGATACGAGCAGTACTTC
TRBJ2-7,TRBD2,TRBV7-9,.,CASSLEASGLYEQYF,TGTGCCAGCAGCTTAGAGGCTAGCGGACTCTACGAGCAGTACTTC
TRBJ1-1,TRBD1,TRBV2,.,CASKGTANTEAFF,TGTGCCAGCAAAGGGACAGCGAACACTGAAGCTTTCTTT
TRBJ2-3,TRBD2,TRBV5-8,.,CASSRWTSFTDTQYF,TGTGCCAGCAGCCGATGGACTAGCTTCACAGATACGCAGTATTTT
TRBJ2-1,.,TRBV13,.,CASSLADEQFF,TGTGCCAGCAGCTTAGCGGATGAGCAGTTCTTC
TRBJ2-4,.,TRBV4-1,.,CASSQGYNAKNIQYF,TGCGCCAGCAGCCAAGGTTACAATGCCAAAAACATTCAGTACTTC
TRBJ2-3,.,TRBV10-3,.,CAIGEGEGDTQYF,TGTGCCATCGGGGAGGGGGAAGGGGATACGCAGTATTTT
TRBJ1-1,.,TRBV4-3,.,CASSQGPGRTLSNTEAFF,TGCGCCAGCAGCCAGGGGCCAGGGAGGACTTTGTCGAACACTGAAGCTTTCTTT
TRBJ2-7,TRBD2,TRBV4-1,.,CASSQGSGGGYEQYF,TGCGCCAGCAGCCAAGGGTCGGGAGGTGGATACGAGCAGTACTTC
TRBJ2-1,TRBD2,TRBV5-6,.,CASSPSGNEQFF,TGTGCCAGCAGCCCTAGCGGCAATGAGCAGTTCTTC
TRBJ2-2,.,TRBV6-1,.,CASSIAPGGAGELFF,TGTGCCAGCAGTATTGCCCCGGGGGGCGCCGGGGAGCTGTTTTTT
TRBJ1-2,.,TRBV4-1,.,CASSPRQSFYGYTF,TGCGCCAGCAGCCCCAGACAGTCCTTCTATGGCTACACCTTC
TRBJ2-7,.,TRBV2,.,CASTDGGGSYEQYF,TGTGCCAGCACGGACGGGGGTGGGTCCTACGAGCAGTACTTC
TRBJ2-7,TRBD2,TRBV30,.,CAWETSGISYEQYF,TGTGCCTGGGAAACTAGCGGGATCTCCTACGAGCAGTACTTC
TRBJ1-1,TRBD1,TRBV14,.,CASSQGTGFGEAFF,TGTGCCAGCAGCCAAGGGACAGGGTTCGGTGAAGCTTTCTTT
TRBJ2-7,.,TRBV9,few,CASSGGRGEGLYEQYF,TGTGCCAGCAGCGGGGGTAGGGGGGAGGGCCTCTACGAGCAGTACTTC
TRBJ2-7,TRBD1,TRBV7-3,.,CASSLRGQGPYEQYF,TGTGCCAGCAGCCTGAGAGGACAGGGCCCCTACGAGCAGTACTTC
TRBJ1-1,TRBD1,TRBV6-4,few,CASRDRRGTEAFF,TGTGCCAGCCGGGACAGGAGGGGCACTGAAGCTTTCTTT
TRBJ2-7,TRBD2,TRBV6-5,.,CASTVRLAGGHEQYF,TGTGCCAGCACCGTCCGGCTGGCGGGAGGCCACGAGCAGTACTTC
TRBJ2-1,.,TRBV5-4,.,CASSLAASSYNEQFF,TGTGCCAGCAGCCTAGCTGCAAGCTCCTACAATGAGCAGTTCTTC
TRBJ1-2,TRBD1,TRBV29-1,.,CSVYRGDGYTF,TGCAGCGTTTACAGGGGGGATGGCTACACCTTC
TRBJ1-1,.,TRBV11-1,.,CASSVHKGSGNTEAFF,TGTGCCAGCAGCGTACACAAAGGATCAGGGAACACTGAAGCTTTCTTT
TRBJ2-7,.,TRBV10-3,.,CAISAFLSEQYF,TGTGCCATCAGTGCTTTCTTGAGTGAGCAGTACTTC
TRBJ2-1,.,TRBV9,.,CASSVGLGNEQFF,TGTGCCAGCAGCGTTGGACTGGGCAATGAGCAGTTCTTC
TRBJ1-1,TRBD1,TRBV4-1,.,CASSQTESGTVVTEAFF,TGCGCCAGCAGCCAAACGGAATCCGGGACAGTAGTCACTGAAGCTTTCTTT
TRBJ1-5,.,TRBV15,.,CATSRERDNQPQHF,TGTGCCACCAGCAGAGAGAGGGACAATCAGCCCCAGCATTTT
TRBJ2-7,TRBD2,TRBV7-6,.,CASSLSGKSGEQYF,TGTGCCAGCAGCCTTAGCGGGAAATCTGGTGAGCAGTACTTC
TRBJ2-7,TRBD1,TRBV29-1,.,CSYRSGGAPEQYF,TGCAGCTATCGATCAGGGGGCGCCCCCGAGCAGTACTTC
TRBJ2-7,TRBD2,TRBV10-2,once,CASTGGSFEQYF,TGCGCCAGCACCGGCGGGAGCTTCGAGCAGTACTTC
TRBJ2-1,TRBD2,TRBV4-3,.,CASSRNILAGGNEQFF,TGCGCCAGCAGCCGGAATATCTTAGCGGGAGGGAATGAGCAGTTCTTC
TRBJ1-2,.,TRBV9,.,CASSPGHVNYGYTF,TGTGCCAGCAGCCCAGGGCATGTGAACTATGGCTACACCTTC
TRBJ2-7,TRBD1,TRBV7-3,.,CASSLRQGAYEQYF,TGTGCCAGCAGCCTACGACAGGGAGCCTACGAGCAGTACTTC
TRBJ2-1,.,TRBV21-1,.,CASHPVFSYNEQFF,TGTGCCAGTCATCCGGTTTTCTCCTACAATGAGCAGTTCTTC
TRBJ2-1,TRBD2,TRBV5-8,.,CASSFSGLAGANEQFF,TGTGCCAGCAGCTTCTCGGGACTAGCGGGAGCCAATGAGCAGTTCTTC